Presented here are 4 T cell receptor beta chains from one specimen sequenced in a study of blood T cells in healthy people across ages. Next came a second PCR, run for about 7 to 12 cycles, which used a sample-barcoded 5' primer along with a J-beta primer mix. TCRdb independently ran MiXCR on the 5' RACE reads; one entry per CDR3 protein. Here the sample spans roughly 900,000 distinct CDR3 sequences, about 28% being singletons. The source material was blood. The receptors shown here come from a woman of 80 years or more in good health.

V and J are TRBV2 and TRBJ2-1; TRBD2 might be the D (5 bases). The CDR3 totals 13 residues. V was pared by 7 bases and J by 4 bases, with 11 bases between. The germline CDR1 and CDR2 sequences are SNHLY and FYNNEI. This chain's CDR3 is CASNREAYNEQFF. DNA for the CDR3: TGTGCCAGCAACCGGGAAGCTTACAATGAGCAGTTCTTC.

To note about this clonotype: This may arise from a read error, as a much more abundant clone is one base away. V and J are TRBV28 and TRBJ2-5; D may be TRBD2 (5 bases). Per germline, CDR1 MDHEN and CDR2 SYDVKM. This CDR3 is built from 21 residues. CDR3 residues: CTSSKLNFWIGVASNQETQYF. The CDR3 DNA sequence: TGTACCAGCAGCAAGTTAAACTTTTGGATAGGAGTAGCGAGTAACCAAGAGACCCAGTACTTC.

The J gene is TRBJ2-5, the V gene TRBV9; 7 nucleotides match TRBD1. Gene TRBJ2-7 matches the end of the DNA better, so the J call may be wrong. The germline V gene encodes CDR1 SGDLS and CDR2 YYNGEE. The CDR3 is 13 residues long. The CDR3 coding sequence is TGTGCCAGCAGCGACGGACAGGCTTACGAGCAGTACTTC. Protein sequence: CASSDGQAYEQYF.

A note on this clonotype: One base away lies a much larger clone, so this may be a sequencing read error. The rearrangement links TRBV20-1 to TRBJ2-1; perhaps D is TRBD1 or TRBD2 (5 bases each). The J call could be wrong; TRBJ2-7 is a better fit for the DNA end. In germline, CDR1 is DFQATT, CDR2 SNEGSKA (reference sequence). There are 14 residues in the CDR3. The chain's CDR3 is CSAIRGGAYNEQYF. The DNA of the CDR3 is TGCAGTGCTATACGTGGGGGAGCCTACAATGAGCAGTACTTC.